Shown below are 5 T cell receptor beta chains from a single sample sequenced in a study of cytomegalovirus exposure and HLA in healthy donors. Assay: immunoSEQ multiplex PCR; the TCRdb copy retains only in-frame clones and omits some. The sample has 60,000 or so clones, around nine tenths seen once. The sequencing sample was made of PBMCs. All receptors derive from a young man in good health and CMV-seronegative.

The chain joins TRBV11-1 to TRBJ2-5, with 7 nucleotides matching TRBD2. Germline CDR1 is SGHAT and CDR2 is FQDESV (reference sequence). The CDR3 length is 16 residues. V lost 5 bases to trimming and J lost 1 base; unmatched junction nucleotides: 10. The CDR3 DNA reads as TGTGCCAGCAGCCCCTTAAGCGGGGCAAGCCAAGAGACCCAGTACTTC. Its protein product is CASSPLSGASQETQYF.

The V call is TRBV27, the J call TRBJ1-1; a weak D match, TRBD1 (6 bases). Per germline, CDR1 MNHEY and CDR2 SMNVEV (reference sequence). The CDR3 has 14 residues. The germline V and J ends were trimmed by 5 bases and 2 bases, with 12 bases remaining between them. CDR3 sequence (DNA): TGTGCCAGCAGTACAGGGAGTATAAACACTGAAGCTTTCTTT. Translating gives CASSTGSINTEAFF.

The V call is TRBV18, the J call TRBJ1-2; D is ambiguous. Germline V CDR1 and CDR2: KGHSH, LQKENI. V was shortened by 3 bases and J by 5 bases, with 13 bases between the two germline ends. The length of the CDR3 is 14 residues. The CDR3 here is CASSPPGVSYGYTF. In DNA form, the CDR3 reads TGTGCCAGCTCACCCCCCGGGGTGTCTTATGGCTACACCTTC.

The chain couples TRBV10-3 to TRBJ2-1; the D gene is possibly TRBD1 (6 bases). V lost 3 bases and J lost 8, with 14 bases in between. Germline V gives CDR1 ENHRY, CDR2 SYGVKD. The CDR3 has 14 residues. CDR3 DNA: TGTGCCATCAGTGATAGGGGGAACTCTCATGAGCAGTTCTTC. This sequence encodes CAISDRGNSHEQFF.

The V and J genes are TRBV5-1 and TRBJ2-1, with 9 nucleotides matching TRBD2. The CDR3 sequence is 14 residues long. Germline-derived CDR1 and CDR2 are SGHRS and YFSETQ. The J segment lost 8 bases and the V segment lost 2 bases, leaving 5 bases of the junction unmatched. In nucleotides, the CDR3 is TGCGCCAGCAGCTTTAGCGGGAGTCTCGATGAGCAGTTCTTC. Translating it yields CASSFSGSLDEQFF.